These 9 T cell receptor beta chains originate from one sample sequenced in a study of cytomegalovirus exposure and HLA in healthy donors. PCR used 60 Vbeta primers and 13 Jbeta primers. Using immunoSEQ multiplex PCR, the repertoire was profiled, and TCRdb retains in-frame clones only, with some absent. The table lists about 150,000 clones, approximately 72% of them singletons. The source material was PBMCs. Source of these receptors: a man younger than 30 in good health and CMV-seronegative.

This sequence joins TRBV4-3 and TRBJ2-1; 8 nucleotides agree with TRBD1. Per germline, CDR1 LGHNA and CDR2 YSLEER. The length of the CDR3 is 16 residues. With V trimmed by 4 bases and J by 4 bases, 9 bases remained unmatched. The CDR3 coding sequence is TGCGCCAGCAGCCTAAGGAACAGGGGGAGATACAATGAGCAGTTCTTC. Amino acids: CASSLRNRGRYNEQFF.

This chain joins TRBV7-2 and TRBJ2-7; D remains unclear. The V end was cut by 1 base, the J end by 4 bases, with 11 bases between. From germline, CDR1 is SGHTA and CDR2 FQGNSA. CDR3 length equals 14 residues. The chain's CDR3 is CASSLVRLVYEQYF. DNA of the CDR3: TGTGCCAGCAGCTTAGTTCGACTGGTTTACGAGCAGTACTTC.

This clone appeared a single time. The V gene is TRBV6-1, the J gene TRBJ2-3, with D hard to call. Germline V gene data show CDR1 as MNHNS and CDR2 as SASEGT. Trimming stripped 2 bases from V and 2 bases from J, with 11 bases between. The CDR3 has 15 residues. The DNA of the CDR3 is TGTGCCAGCAGTGAAACAAGCGACCTCACAGATACGCAGTATTTT. Translation: CASSETSDLTDTQYF.

The chain is built from TRBV5-1 and TRBJ1-2; the match to TRBD1 covers 10 bases. From germline, CDR1 is SGHRS and CDR2 YFSETQ. The ends lost 4 bases at V and 4 bases at J; junction bases unmatched: 10. The CDR3 extends over 16 amino acids. CDR3 sequence reads: CASSPIDRGLLYGYTF. For the CDR3, the DNA is TGCGCCAGCAGCCCAATCGACAGGGGGCTTCTCTATGGCTACACCTTC.

V gene TRBV6-4 combines with J gene TRBJ2-3; the match to TRBD2 covers 12 bases. J was trimmed by 2 bases and V by 6 bases; bases with no gene match: 3. Germline assignment: CDR1 MRHNA and CDR2 SNTAGT. The CDR3 has 15 residues. The CDR3 region has the DNA TGTGCCAGCAGCCTAGCGGGAGGGGCCACAGATACGCAGTATTTT. Translating gives CASSLAGGATDTQYF.

V gene TRBV5-1 combines with J gene TRBJ1-4; D might be TRBD1 (5 bases). The ends were cut back, 1 base at V and 7 bases at J, with 14 bases in the middle. Per the germline V gene, CDR1 is SGHRS and CDR2 is YFSETQ. The CDR3 has 15 residues. The CDR3 loop is CASSLRRGVGEKLFF. CDR3 DNA sequence: TGCGCCAGCAGCTTGCGGCGGGGGGTTGGTGAAAAACTGTTTTTT.

This clone occurred once. This chain links TRBV6-5 with TRBJ1-6; D is unclear. Germline CDR1 reads MNHEY; CDR2 reads SVGAGI. This CDR3 has 12 residues. Trimming stripped 2 bases from V and 10 bases from J, with 6 bases between. As DNA, the CDR3 is TGTGCCAGCAGTTACCGGGGATCACCCCTCCACTTT. This gives the protein CASSYRGSPLHF.

As concerns this clone: One end of the junction fails to match germline, which may point to a read error. V and J are TRBV28 and TRBJ2-1; 9 bases map to TRBD2. Germline assignment: CDR1 MDHEN and CDR2 SYDVKM. CDR3 length: 16 amino acids. CDR3 loop: CASSSLAGALYNELFF. Here the CDR3 DNA reads TGTGCCAGCAGTTCCTTAGCGGGAGCACTCTACAATGAGCTGTTCTTC.

This clone was detected a few times. The chain joins TRBV5-5 to TRBJ2-7, with D hard to call. The CDR3 is made up of 15 amino acids. Germline V lookup: CDR1 SGHKS, CDR2 YYEKEE (reference sequence). V shed 0 bases and J shed 0 bases, with 10 bases lying between them. CDR3 coding DNA: TGTGCCAGCAGCTTGGTCAGTTCGCCCTCCTACGAGCAGTACTTC. Protein: CASSLVSSPSYEQYF.